Reported below is one T cell receptor (beta chain). Its antigen specificity is not known. One base away there is no much larger clone; base qualities are not given. The immunoSEQ multiplex PCR assay was used to amplify the TCRB and TCRAD loci from a standardized amount of quality-controlled genomic DNA. Amplicons spanned the V(D)J region at a length sufficient to cover the CDR3 and identify V and J genes. The commercial immunoSEQ service was used to sequence amplicons on an Illumina platform. On the authors' methods: Primer bias and sequencing errors were corrected using previously described methods, and TCRAD and TCRB definitions followed the IMGT database. The repertoires were analysed using immunoSEQ Analyzer 3.0 and VDJTools for basic statistics, V/J segment usage, diversity estimates, rarefaction and pairwise overlap. To estimate diversity, the Chao1, ChaoE, Efron-Thisted, Shannon and inverse Simpson indices were applied, and diversity was also estimated on datasets down-sampled to the smallest sample. For repertoire overlap, CDR3 nucleotide sequence, V gene and J gene had to match strictly, and clustering was done by Jaccard-based multidimensional scaling. Held by TCRdb, this immuneACCESS table contains in-frame sequences only and omits some clones. Under half of the omission traces to an unresolved V gene where checked; the cause of the rest is unknown. V and J calls plus clone size are reproduced from that table; the DNA served to infer D and trimming. The sample data list fewer than 55,000 clones, and 94% of these were observed just once. The top ten clonotypes cover more than 0.1% of the sample.

The germline V gene provides CDR1 SGHAT and CDR2 FQNNGV. The V end gives up 4 bases and the J end 8 bases, leaving 8 bases in the junction not matched to a gene. CDR3 length: 15 amino acids, cysteine to phenylalanine. Only the CDR3 portion is preserved as DNA: 45 bases, with reading frame beginning at the first base. These data belong to a study of human thymus T cells (dated by TCRdb to 2018 to 2021). Turning to the overall study: The study described the TCR alpha and beta repertoires in eight or nine infant thymus samples and a few matching peripheral blood samples. The cohort included 5 or 6 male and two female infants, with donor ages spanning 7 to 244 days. Findings and caveats that apply to the study as a whole: Usage of V and J gene segments appeared to be biased in both the thymic and the peripheral blood repertoires. On average, thymus samples yielded around 800,000 unique TCRB clonotypes, whereas blood samples yielded about 80,000.

The donors were immunologically healthy infants in Finland who had open corrective cardiac surgery for congenital heart defects. During surgery, a small about 0.5-1 mL aliquot of peripheral blood was collected from four of the eight donors. Genomic DNA from blood samples was extracted from all available leukocytes rather than from a fixed cell number. Erythrocytes were removed from blood with ACK lysis buffer, and the leukocytes were stored as pellets at -70 °C. Genomic DNA was extracted from frozen cell pellets with a QIAsymphony instrument. The receptor was isolated from a boy less than two years old with a congenital heart defect but otherwise immunologically healthy. The chain is encoded by TRBV11-2 joined to TRBJ2-1; 10 of the junction bases match TRBD2. The sequencing sample was made of blood. The DNA sequence is TGTGCCAGCAGCTATTACATAGCGGGGGGCGATGAGCAGTTCTTC. Its protein reads: CASSYYIAGGDEQFF.